Listed below are T cell receptor beta chains from one sample, sequenced in a study of siplizumab effects on memory and regulatory T cells. This table comes from immunoSEQ multiplex PCR, and its TCRdb copy is limited to in-frame clones, with some not included. The sample records about 82,000 clones, roughly 90% being singletons. What was sequenced was Tregs sorted from blood. The receptor set was obtained from a human donor in good health. Each CDR3 is given with its conserved first and last residue. The order of the fields is D gene, V gene, J gene, clone size, CDR3 DNA, CDR3 protein. A D gene is named only where the DNA matches it firmly. Some rows mark clone size as missing; the rest say once, few, many or name a class of expanded clone.

d_call: -; v_call: TRBV7-2; j_call: TRBJ2-1; clone_size: -; cdr3_nt: TGTGCCAGCAGCTTAAACGTCTACAATGAGCAGTTCTTC; cdr3_aa: CASSLNVYNEQFF
d_call: TRBD1; v_call: TRBV6-6; j_call: TRBJ2-2; clone_size: once; cdr3_nt: TGTGCCAGCAGTGACAGGGGGTCCGGGGAGCTGTTTTTT; cdr3_aa: CASSDRGSGELFF
d_call: -; v_call: TRBV29-1; j_call: TRBJ1-1; clone_size: -; cdr3_nt: TGCAGCGTTGAAGAGGCGAGGGGAGGGCCCACTGAAGCTTTCTTT; cdr3_aa: CSVEEARGGPTEAFF
d_call: TRBD1; v_call: TRBV5-5; j_call: TRBJ1-1; clone_size: -; cdr3_nt: TGTGCCAGCAGCGGAACAGGGGCTACTGAAGCTTTCTTT; cdr3_aa: CASSGTGATEAFF
d_call: -; v_call: TRBV7-2; j_call: TRBJ1-3; clone_size: few; cdr3_nt: TGTGCCAGCAGCTTAGTGGGGTTTTGGGGGAAAAACACCATATATTTT; cdr3_aa: CASSLVGFWGKNTIYF
d_call: -; v_call: TRBV12-5; j_call: TRBJ1-1; clone_size: once; cdr3_nt: TGTGCTAGTGGTTTGGTACTATCTCTCCCCCCCCGTGAAGCTTTCTTT; cdr3_aa: CASGLVLSLPPREAFF
d_call: TRBD1; v_call: TRBV6-6; j_call: TRBJ1-5; clone_size: -; cdr3_nt: TGTGCCAGCAGTCGTACCGGGACAGACTATCAGCCCCAGCATTTT; cdr3_aa: CASSRTGTDYQPQHF
d_call: -; v_call: TRBV10-3; j_call: TRBJ1-3; clone_size: once; cdr3_nt: TGTGCCACCCTGGGACCGAGCTCTGGAAACACCATATATTTT; cdr3_aa: CATLGPSSGNTIYF
d_call: -; v_call: TRBV6-4; j_call: TRBJ1-2; clone_size: few; cdr3_nt: TGTGCCAGCAGTTCTAATGGCTACACCTTC; cdr3_aa: CASSSNGYTF
d_call: -; v_call: TRBV21-1; j_call: TRBJ2-1; clone_size: -; cdr3_nt: TGTGCCAGCAGCAAAGGGGCAGGGATCTCCTACAATGAGCAGTTCTTC; cdr3_aa: CASSKGAGISYNEQFF
d_call: TRBD2; v_call: TRBV6-5; j_call: TRBJ2-1; clone_size: -; cdr3_nt: TGTGCCAGCTCCGAGGCGGGGGGGGAGCAGTTCTTC; cdr3_aa: CASSEAGGEQFF
d_call: -; v_call: TRBV7-8; j_call: TRBJ1-4; clone_size: -; cdr3_nt: TGTGCCAGCGGTCCAGGCCGTAATGAAAAACTGTTTTTT; cdr3_aa: CASGPGRNEKLFF
d_call: -; v_call: TRBV7-2; j_call: TRBJ2-7; clone_size: once; cdr3_nt: TGTGCCAGCAGCTTAGACGAGTCGGGGGTATACGAGCAGTACTTC; cdr3_aa: CASSLDESGVYEQYF
d_call: -; v_call: TRBV18; j_call: TRBJ1-2; clone_size: -; cdr3_nt: TGTGCCAGCTCACCAGCAGCAGCTAACTATGGCTACACCTTC; cdr3_aa: CASSPAAANYGYTF
d_call: -; v_call: TRBV30; j_call: TRBJ1-1; clone_size: few; cdr3_nt: TGTGCCTGGAGAGGAGGGAACACTGAAGCTTTCTTT; cdr3_aa: CAWRGGNTEAFF
d_call: -; v_call: TRBV2; j_call: TRBJ2-4; clone_size: -; cdr3_nt: TGTGCCAGCAGTGAAGAGAGGGGCCGGGGCATTCAGTACTTC; cdr3_aa: CASSEERGRGIQYF
d_call: -; v_call: TRBV19; j_call: TRBJ2-7; clone_size: -; cdr3_nt: TGTGCCAGTAGTATAGACGCAGCGGCCTACGAGCAGTACTTC; cdr3_aa: CASSIDAAAYEQYF
d_call: TRBD1; v_call: TRBV11-1; j_call: TRBJ2-5; clone_size: -; cdr3_nt: TGTGCCAGCAGCCAATGGACAGGGGCTCGGGAGACCCAGTACTTC; cdr3_aa: CASSQWTGARETQYF
d_call: -; v_call: TRBV19; j_call: TRBJ2-3; clone_size: -; cdr3_nt: TGTGCCAGTAACTATCAGGGTATAGGCACAGATACGCAGTATTTT; cdr3_aa: CASNYQGIGTDTQYF
d_call: TRBD2; v_call: TRBV6-5; j_call: TRBJ2-3; clone_size: -; cdr3_nt: TGTGCCAGCAGCCGACTAGCGGTTGATACGCAGTATTTT; cdr3_aa: CASSRLAVDTQYF
d_call: -; v_call: TRBV11-1; j_call: TRBJ2-5; clone_size: -; cdr3_nt: TGTGCCAGCAGCTTGGGGGCCTGGGAGACCCAGTACTTC; cdr3_aa: CASSLGAWETQYF